These 11 T cell receptor beta chains came from one sample sequenced in a study of cytomegalovirus exposure and HLA in healthy donors (TCRdb year 2017). Library preparation used the immunoSEQ multiplex PCR assay. For the multiplex PCR, a mixture combining 60 forward primers for TCR Vbeta segments and 13 reverse primers for TCR Jbeta segments was used. TCRdb mirrors the immuneACCESS table, restricted to in-frame sequences. Some clones are absent from its copies; in checked studies, under half trace to an unresolved V gene, and the reason for the others is unknown. Recorded for this sample are around 280,000 clones; roughly 90% of them occurred a single time. The ten biggest clones cover roughly 2.3% of the sample. The sequenced sample was PBMCs. All receptors derive from a woman under 30 in good health and CMV-seronegative.

Turning to this clone: Other DNA sequences in this specimen translate into the identical CDR3. The chain recombines TRBV6-5 with TRBJ2-5; D might be TRBD2 (6 bases). Germline-derived CDR1 and CDR2 are MNHEY and SVGAGI. The V and J ends lost 2 bases and 5 bases respectively, with 9 bases between them. The CDR3 contains 13 residues. CDR3 DNA: TGTGCCAGCAGTTACGACGGAGGGGAGACCCAGTACTTC. Amino acid sequence: CASSYDGGETQYF.

The chain combines TRBV7-3 with TRBJ1-6; TRBD1 is a possible D gene (5 bases). The CDR3 extends over 12 amino acids. V was trimmed by 3 bases and J by 12 bases, leaving 9 bases between them. Germline V lookup: CDR1 SGHTA, CDR2 FQGTGA. CDR3 nucleotide sequence: TGTGCCAGCAGCTTCACGGGGGGACCCCTCCACTTT. Its protein product is CASSFTGGPLHF.

The chain has TRBV5-1 and TRBJ2-7, with D tentatively TRBD1 (5 bases). The CDR3 is 15 amino acids. V shed 0 bases and J shed 5 bases, with 15 bases lying between them. Per the germline V gene, CDR1 is SGHRS and CDR2 is YFSETQ. The CDR3 protein is CASSLAFRAVNEQYF. DNA of the CDR3: TGCGCCAGCAGCTTGGCCTTCAGGGCAGTGAACGAGCAGTACTTC.

This chain connects TRBV27 to TRBJ1-2, with a tentative D call TRBD1 (5 bases). The CDR3 length is 15 residues. From germline, CDR1 is MNHEY and CDR2 SMNVEV (reference sequence). Trimming removed 6 bases from V and 5 bases from J, with 19 bases in between. Here the CDR3 reads CASRLTTWTTYGYTF. The CDR3 nucleotides are TGTGCCAGCAGACTAACGACCTGGACAACATATGGCTACACCTTC.

The gene calls are TRBV5-6 and TRBJ1-4; tentative D call: TRBD1 (5 bases). This CDR3 has 14 residues. CDR1 and CDR2 (germline): SGHDT, YYEEEE. V dropped 2 bases and J dropped 7 bases, with 12 bases sitting between them. The chain's CDR3 is CASSFGPGGEKLFF. The CDR3 coding sequence is TGTGCCAGCAGCTTTGGACCGGGGGGTGAAAAACTGTTTTTT. The variable domain in full, completed from reference TRBV5-6 and TRBJ1-4, reads DAGVTQSPTHLIKTRGQQVTLRCSPKSGHDTVSWYQQALGQGPQFIFQYYEEEERQRGNFPDRFSGHQFPNYSSELNVNALLLGDSALYLCASSFGPGGEKLFFGSGTQLSVL.

The rearrangement joins TRBV5-1 to TRBJ1-6, with TRBD1 identical over 9 bases. In germline, CDR1 is SGHRS, CDR2 YFSETQ. V dropped 2 bases and J dropped 5; count of bases not matched to a gene: 14. The CDR3 spans 19 residues. In nucleotides, the CDR3 is TGCGCCAGCAGCTTCTCTCGTCCGTCGGGACAGGGAGATAATTCACCCCTCCACTTT. It translates to CASSFSRPSGQGDNSPLHF.

V and J are TRBV6-5 and TRBJ1-2, with D possibly matching TRBD1 (5 bases). From germline, CDR1 is MNHEY and CDR2 SVGAGI. CDR3 length: 13 amino acids. V lost 2 bases, J lost 5 bases, and 9 bases lay in between. CDR3 residues: CASSYGHPYGYTF. The CDR3 region has the DNA TGTGCCAGCAGTTACGGACACCCTTATGGCTACACCTTC.

V and J are TRBV6-5 and TRBJ1-5, with D tentatively TRBD1 (5 bases). From germline, CDR1 is MNHEY and CDR2 SVGAGI. V was cut by 6 bases and J by 3 bases, with 12 bases left in between. This CDR3 has 14 amino acids. The CDR3 DNA reads as TGTGCCAGCAGACCTGGACAAGTCAATCAGCCCCAGCATTTT. Translated, it gives CASRPGQVNQPQHF.

The genes are TRBV19 and TRBJ1-2; D not resolved. The CDR3 has 15 residues. The germline gives CDR1 LNHDA, CDR2 SQIVND (reference sequence). With 3 bases removed from V and 1 base from J, the gap between germline ends came to 12 bases. The CDR3 protein is CASSIRPGVNYGYTF. CDR3 nucleotides: TGTGCCAGTAGTATTCGGCCCGGGGTTAACTATGGCTACACCTTC.

V usage is TRBV5-5 and J usage is TRBJ2-7; 9 nucleotides agree with TRBD2. CDR3 length: 16 residues. The germline V gene encodes CDR1 SGHKS and CDR2 YYEKEE (reference sequence). Trimming at V came to 4 bases and at J to 7 bases, leaving 15 bases not matched to a gene. CDR3 coding DNA: TGTGCCAGCAGCCACTCTCTAGCGGGGAGGCTGTATGAGCAGTACTTC. Amino acid sequence: CASSHSLAGRLYEQYF.

This clone was detected only once. The V gene is TRBV13, the J gene TRBJ2-7; 9 bases line up with TRBD1. Trimming cost V 5 bases and J 3 bases; bases outside gene matches: 17. The CDR3 has 18 residues. Germline-derived CDR1 and CDR2 are PRHDT and FYEKMQ (reference sequence). The CDR3 DNA is TGTGCCAGCAGCCTAGTCGGGACAGGGTACAAAGAAAGCTACGAGCAGTACTTC. Protein sequence: CASSLVGTGYKESYEQYF.